These T cell receptor beta chains were read from a single sample in a study of cytomegalovirus exposure and HLA in healthy donors. Using immunoSEQ multiplex PCR, the repertoire was profiled, and TCRdb retains in-frame clones only, with some absent. In the table there are around 130,000 clones, around four fifths of which are singletons. Sequencing was done on a sample of PBMCs. Every receptor here comes from a boy younger than 18 in good health and CMV-seronegative. CDR3s include the opening cysteine and the closing phenylalanine or tryptophan. The D gene is left open where the match is weak. Only some rows state a clone size, as once, few, many or a class for expanded clones.

D gene: NA
clone size: NA
V gene: TRBV29-1
J gene: TRBJ2-7
CDR3 DNA: TGCAGCGTGCATCCGACAGATTCCTACGAGCAGTACTTC
CDR3 protein: CSVHPTDSYEQYF

D gene: NA
clone size: NA
V gene: TRBV19
J gene: TRBJ2-3
CDR3 DNA: TGTGCCAGTAGTAAAGGTCGGGGTACGCAGTATTTT
CDR3 protein: CASSKGRGTQYF

D gene: NA
clone size: NA
V gene: TRBV6-1
J gene: TRBJ1-5
CDR3 DNA: TGTGCCAGCAGTGGATCACACACAGGATATAATCAGCCCCAGCATTTT
CDR3 protein: CASSGSHTGYNQPQHF

D gene: TRBD2
clone size: NA
V gene: TRBV11-1
J gene: TRBJ2-1
CDR3 DNA: TGTGCCAGCAGCCCAGGACTAGCGGCGTCCAATGAGCAGTTCTTC
CDR3 protein: CASSPGLAASNEQFF

D gene: NA
clone size: NA
V gene: TRBV11-3
J gene: TRBJ2-7
CDR3 DNA: TGTGCCAGCAGCTTAACAGCGGCCGCCTACGAGCAGTACTTC
CDR3 protein: CASSLTAAAYEQYF

D gene: TRBD1
clone size: NA
V gene: TRBV7-6
J gene: TRBJ1-2
CDR3 DNA: TGTGCCAGCAGCGGCGGGACAGGGGCTGGAGGCTACACCTTC
CDR3 protein: CASSGGTGAGGYTF

D gene: TRBD1
clone size: NA
V gene: TRBV7-9
J gene: TRBJ1-2
CDR3 DNA: TGTGCCAGCAGCCAACCCCTGGGACAGCACGATAACTATGGCTACACCTTC
CDR3 protein: CASSQPLGQHDNYGYTF

D gene: NA
clone size: NA
V gene: TRBV4-2
J gene: TRBJ2-2
CDR3 DNA: TGTGCCAGCAGCCTTCTGGCAGGGACCGGGGAGCTGTTTTTT
CDR3 protein: CASSLLAGTGELFF

D gene: NA
clone size: NA
V gene: TRBV5-1
J gene: TRBJ2-1
CDR3 DNA: TGCGCCAGCAGCTTGGCCGTTGTGGGAGCCACCTACAATGAGCAGTTCTTC
CDR3 protein: CASSLAVVGATYNEQFF

D gene: NA
clone size: NA
V gene: TRBV23-1
J gene: TRBJ2-7
CDR3 DNA: TGCGCCAGCAGTCACACATCAAGGGAGTTCTACGAGCAGTACTTC
CDR3 protein: CASSHTSREFYEQYF

D gene: NA
clone size: NA
V gene: TRBV7-9
J gene: TRBJ1-4
CDR3 DNA: TGTGCCAGCACTATCACTAATGAAAAACTGTTTTTT
CDR3 protein: CASTITNEKLFF

D gene: NA
clone size: NA
V gene: TRBV13
J gene: TRBJ1-1
CDR3 DNA: TGTGCCAGCACCAACGCACAGGGTATCACTGAAGCTTTCTTT
CDR3 protein: CASTNAQGITEAFF

D gene: TRBD1
clone size: NA
V gene: TRBV5-1
J gene: TRBJ1-4
CDR3 DNA: TGCGCCAGCAGCCTGACAGGGCAAGGGGAAAAACTGTTTTTT
CDR3 protein: CASSLTGQGEKLFF

D gene: TRBD2
clone size: NA
V gene: TRBV7-2
J gene: TRBJ2-1
CDR3 DNA: TGTGCCAGCAGCTTAGTAGGAGGGAGGGCCAATGAGCAGTTCTTC
CDR3 protein: CASSLVGGRANEQFF

D gene: TRBD1
clone size: few
V gene: TRBV19
J gene: TRBJ1-1
CDR3 DNA: TGTGCCAGTAGTACAGGACAGGGAGCCACTGAAGCTTTCTTT
CDR3 protein: CASSTGQGATEAFF

D gene: NA
clone size: NA
V gene: TRBV19
J gene: TRBJ1-1
CDR3 DNA: TGTGCCAGTAGTATTTCGACAGCCCCGACCCTTGGGAACACTGAAGCTTTCTTT
CDR3 protein: CASSISTAPTLGNTEAFF

D gene: TRBD2
clone size: few
V gene: TRBV4-1
J gene: TRBJ2-1
CDR3 DNA: TGCGCCAGCAGTAAAGGACTAGCGGGAGTCAATGAGCAGTTCTTC
CDR3 protein: CASSKGLAGVNEQFF

D gene: TRBD1
clone size: NA
V gene: TRBV29-1
J gene: TRBJ2-7
CDR3 DNA: TGCAGCGTTGAAGGACAGGGCTACGAGCAGTACTTC
CDR3 protein: CSVEGQGYEQYF

D gene: TRBD1
clone size: NA
V gene: TRBV4-3
J gene: TRBJ1-2
CDR3 DNA: TGCGCCAGCAGCCGGGGACAGGGTGCCGACTATGGCTACACCTTC
CDR3 protein: CASSRGQGADYGYTF

D gene: NA
clone size: NA
V gene: TRBV6-1
J gene: TRBJ2-2
CDR3 DNA: TGTGCCAGCAGTGGGGGCCCGGGGGCCGGGGAGCTGTTTTTT
CDR3 protein: CASSGGPGAGELFF

D gene: NA
clone size: once
V gene: TRBV14
J gene: TRBJ1-4
CDR3 DNA: TGTGCCAGCAGCCGAGGGCTTGGAAGTAGAACTAATGAAAAACTGTTTTTT
CDR3 protein: CASSRGLGSRTNEKLFF

D gene: TRBD2
clone size: NA
V gene: TRBV27
J gene: TRBJ2-4
CDR3 DNA: TGTGCCAGCAGCATTGCGGGGGGGCTTAAAAACATTCAGTACTTC
CDR3 protein: CASSIAGGLKNIQYF

D gene: NA
clone size: NA
V gene: TRBV5-4
J gene: TRBJ2-2
CDR3 DNA: TGTGCCAGCAGCTTTGGACAAGCTTTGAACACCGGGGAGCTGTTTTTT
CDR3 protein: CASSFGQALNTGELFF

D gene: NA
clone size: NA
V gene: TRBV30
J gene: TRBJ2-2
CDR3 DNA: TGTGCCTGGAGAGCGCAGCCCACCGGGGAGCTGTTTTTT
CDR3 protein: CAWRAQPTGELFF

D gene: NA
clone size: NA
V gene: TRBV29-1
J gene: TRBJ2-4
CDR3 DNA: TGCAGCGTTGAAGAGTTAGCCAGCGCCAAAAACATTCAGTACTTC
CDR3 protein: CSVEELASAKNIQYF

D gene: TRBD1
clone size: NA
V gene: TRBV30
J gene: TRBJ1-1
CDR3 DNA: TGTGCCTGGAGACCGACAGGGCGTGAAGCTTTCTTT
CDR3 protein: CAWRPTGREAFF

D gene: NA
clone size: NA
V gene: TRBV10-3
J gene: TRBJ1-1
CDR3 DNA: TGTGCCATCAGTGAGTCGGGGGGGGCGGACACTGAAGCTTTCTTT
CDR3 protein: CAISESGGADTEAFF

D gene: NA
clone size: NA
V gene: TRBV7-2
J gene: TRBJ2-7
CDR3 DNA: TGTGCCAGCAGCTCAGGGGCCACCTACGAGCAGTACTTC
CDR3 protein: CASSSGATYEQYF

D gene: TRBD2
clone size: NA
V gene: TRBV9
J gene: TRBJ2-5
CDR3 DNA: TGTGCCAGCAGCGCCGGACTAGCGGGAGTGGAGACCCAGTACTTC
CDR3 protein: CASSAGLAGVETQYF

D gene: NA
clone size: NA
V gene: TRBV5-4
J gene: TRBJ2-5
CDR3 DNA: TGTGCCAGCAGTGACGGGGATTCAGTCGAGACCCAGTACTTC
CDR3 protein: CASSDGDSVETQYF

D gene: TRBD1
clone size: NA
V gene: TRBV2
J gene: TRBJ2-7
CDR3 DNA: TGTGCCAGCATCCCCGGGACAGGGGTTGCCTACGAGCAGTACTTC
CDR3 protein: CASIPGTGVAYEQYF

D gene: NA
clone size: few
V gene: TRBV5-6
J gene: TRBJ1-4
CDR3 DNA: TGTGCCAGCAGCCCCGTGGGGGCGGCGAGTGAAAAACTGTTTTTT
CDR3 protein: CASSPVGAASEKLFF

D gene: TRBD1
clone size: NA
V gene: TRBV7-9
J gene: TRBJ2-7
CDR3 DNA: TGTGCCAGCAGCATCCGAGAGACAGGGAAAGCCTACGAGCAGTACTTC
CDR3 protein: CASSIRETGKAYEQYF

D gene: NA
clone size: NA
V gene: TRBV19
J gene: TRBJ1-4
CDR3 DNA: TGTGCCAGTAGTATGTGGGCAAACAGAAGGAATGAAAAACTGTTTTTT
CDR3 protein: CASSMWANRRNEKLFF

D gene: NA
clone size: NA
V gene: TRBV4-1
J gene: TRBJ1-5
CDR3 DNA: TGCGCCAGCAGCCAAGATAGAGGCCAGCCCCAGCATTTT
CDR3 protein: CASSQDRGQPQHF

D gene: TRBD1
clone size: NA
V gene: TRBV7-8
J gene: TRBJ2-1
CDR3 DNA: TGTGCCAGCAGCTCCCTCAGGGGGCGGAATGAGCAGTTCTTC
CDR3 protein: CASSSLRGRNEQFF

D gene: NA
clone size: NA
V gene: TRBV5-3
J gene: TRBJ1-1
CDR3 DNA: TGTGCCAGAAGCGAGGGACACCTGAACACTGAAGCTTTCTTT
CDR3 protein: CARSEGHLNTEAFF

D gene: NA
clone size: NA
V gene: TRBV5-1
J gene: TRBJ1-4
CDR3 DNA: TGCGCCAGCAGCCGCGACGGAGCAACTAATGAAAAACTGTTTTTT
CDR3 protein: CASSRDGATNEKLFF

D gene: TRBD1
clone size: NA
V gene: TRBV7-3
J gene: TRBJ2-5
CDR3 DNA: TGTGCCAGCAGTCGTGGACAGGGGGCTGGAGAGACCCAGTACTTC
CDR3 protein: CASSRGQGAGETQYF

D gene: TRBD1
clone size: NA
V gene: TRBV15
J gene: TRBJ2-7
CDR3 DNA: TGTGCCACCAGCATAGGGACAGCCTACGAGCAGTACTTC
CDR3 protein: CATSIGTAYEQYF

D gene: NA
clone size: NA
V gene: TRBV4-1
J gene: TRBJ2-7
CDR3 DNA: TGCGCCAGCAGCCACGAACCATCGGCGGAGAACTACGAGCAGTACTTC
CDR3 protein: CASSHEPSAENYEQYF

D gene: TRBD1
clone size: NA
V gene: TRBV23-1
J gene: TRBJ2-5
CDR3 DNA: TGCGCCAGCAGTCAATCGACAGGGGGCCGAGAGACCCAGTACTTC
CDR3 protein: CASSQSTGGRETQYF

D gene: TRBD1
clone size: NA
V gene: TRBV5-6
J gene: TRBJ1-6
CDR3 DNA: TGTGCCAGCAGCGTCCTCTCGACAGGGGCTTGGTCACCCCTCCACTTT
CDR3 protein: CASSVLSTGAWSPLHF

D gene: NA
clone size: NA
V gene: TRBV6-1
J gene: TRBJ1-2
CDR3 DNA: TGTGCCAGCAGTGAACCTATTGGACAGCCTTATGGCTACACCTTC
CDR3 protein: CASSEPIGQPYGYTF

D gene: NA
clone size: NA
V gene: TRBV6-6
J gene: TRBJ2-5
CDR3 DNA: TGTGCCAGCAGTTACTCGGGGGAGGTGAGGGAGACCCAGTACTTC
CDR3 protein: CASSYSGEVRETQYF

D gene: NA
clone size: NA
V gene: TRBV9
J gene: TRBJ1-3
CDR3 DNA: TGTGCCAGCAGCGCCGTCACAGGCCTCTCTGGAAACACCATATATTTT
CDR3 protein: CASSAVTGLSGNTIYF

D gene: NA
clone size: few
V gene: TRBV5-6
J gene: TRBJ2-5
CDR3 DNA: TGTGCCAGCGGGTCCGGGTCTCCCGTTCAAGAGACCCAGTACTTC
CDR3 protein: CASGSGSPVQETQYF

D gene: TRBD1
clone size: NA
V gene: TRBV5-1
J gene: TRBJ1-1
CDR3 DNA: TGCGCCAGCAGCCCTGGGACAGGGGACACTGAAGCTTTCTTT
CDR3 protein: CASSPGTGDTEAFF

D gene: TRBD2
clone size: NA
V gene: TRBV4-1
J gene: TRBJ2-5
CDR3 DNA: TGCGCCAGCAGCCAAGATGGGTCTAGCGGGACGAGCAACCAAGAGACCCAGTACTTC
CDR3 protein: CASSQDGSSGTSNQETQYF

D gene: NA
clone size: NA
V gene: TRBV7-8
J gene: TRBJ1-1
CDR3 DNA: TGTGCCTCCAGCGGGGAATTCACTGAAGCTTTCTTT
CDR3 protein: CASSGEFTEAFF

D gene: NA
clone size: NA
V gene: TRBV6-5
J gene: TRBJ2-1
CDR3 DNA: TGTGCCAGCAGTTTCCGTGGTAGCGCCAATGAGCAGTTCTTC
CDR3 protein: CASSFRGSANEQFF

D gene: TRBD1
clone size: NA
V gene: TRBV30
J gene: TRBJ1-1
CDR3 DNA: TGTGCCTGGAGGGCCACAGGGGAGAGGAAAGCTTTCTTT
CDR3 protein: CAWRATGERKAFF

D gene: NA
clone size: NA
V gene: TRBV5-1
J gene: TRBJ2-7
CDR3 DNA: TGCGCCAGCAGCTTGGGTGACACGACCTACGAGCAGTACTTC
CDR3 protein: CASSLGDTTYEQYF

D gene: NA
clone size: NA
V gene: TRBV5-1
J gene: TRBJ1-4
CDR3 DNA: TGCGCCAGCAGCTTGGGAACCAGCGGGGGGGAAAAACTGTTTTTT
CDR3 protein: CASSLGTSGGEKLFF

D gene: NA
clone size: NA
V gene: TRBV2
J gene: TRBJ1-1
CDR3 DNA: TGTGCCAGCAGTGAAACGGTGTGGAGTGAGTTCACTGAAGCTTTCTTT
CDR3 protein: CASSETVWSEFTEAFF

D gene: NA
clone size: NA
V gene: TRBV7-8
J gene: TRBJ2-2
CDR3 DNA: TGTGCCAGCAGCTTTAGGGAGGAGAGCGGGGAGCTGTTTTTT
CDR3 protein: CASSFREESGELFF

D gene: NA
clone size: NA
V gene: TRBV11-3
J gene: TRBJ2-1
CDR3 DNA: TGTGCCAGCAGCTCCTGGGACTCCTTTAGCTCCTACAATGAGCAGTTCTTC
CDR3 protein: CASSSWDSFSSYNEQFF

D gene: TRBD2
clone size: NA
V gene: TRBV15
J gene: TRBJ2-5
CDR3 DNA: TGTGCCACCAGCAGAGTAACGGGAGGTGGAGAGACCCAGTACTTC
CDR3 protein: CATSRVTGGGETQYF

D gene: TRBD2
clone size: NA
V gene: TRBV5-6
J gene: TRBJ2-7
CDR3 DNA: TGTGCCAGCAGCTTGTTTATGTGGGAGGGCCTCAACGAGCAGTACTTC
CDR3 protein: CASSLFMWEGLNEQYF